This is a list of T cell receptor beta chains from one sample in a study of sequential checkpoint blockade in melanoma. TCRdb's copy holds only in-frame clones and misses some; the assay was immunoSEQ multiplex PCR. The sample yields under 20,000 clones, just under 75% seen once. The source was CD8+ T cells sorted from blood (inferred from file names), collected from a patient given nivolumab and ipilimumab in sequence. Receptor source: a human donor with melanoma. Both conserved end residues are part of each CDR3. A D gene is named only where the DNA matches it firmly. Clone size, where shown, is once, few, many, or a class for clones that have expanded.

TRBV9,TRBD2,once,TRBJ2-5,TGTGCCAGCAGCGCTCTAGCGGAGGCCCAAGAGACCCAGTACTTC,CASSALAEAQETQYF
TRBV11-3,TRBD2,once,TRBJ2-2,TGTGCCAGCAGCTTAGAACGAATAGCGGGGACCGGGGAGCTGTTTTTT,CASSLERIAGTGELFF
TRBV5-1,TRBD2,.,TRBJ2-5,TGCGCCAGCAGCTTGGCCGAGTTACCGGGACTAGCGGGGTTGGAGACCCAGTACTTC,CASSLAELPGLAGLETQYF
TRBV28,.,once,TRBJ1-1,TGTGCCAGCGGAGACTCTCAACGGGGGAACACTGAAGCTTTCTTT,CASGDSQRGNTEAFF
TRBV6-9,TRBD1,.,TRBJ1-5,TGTGCCAGCAGGAGGACAGGGCGTAATCAGCCCCAGCATTTT,CASRRTGRNQPQHF
TRBV7-9,.,.,TRBJ1-1,TGTGCCAGCAGCTCAGGGTATGCTGAAGCTTTCTTT,CASSSGYAEAFF
TRBV30,.,.,TRBJ1-1,TGTGCCTGGGTCCCAGGGACTGAAGCTTTCTTT,CAWVPGTEAFF
TRBV15,TRBD2,.,TRBJ2-1,TGTGCCACCAGCAGAGTAGGGAGCGGGGGGAACAATGAGCAGTTCTTC,CATSRVGSGGNNEQFF
TRBV4-3,.,.,TRBJ1-5,TGCGCCAGCAGCCAAGATTGGCAGGGGAACGGGGATCAGCCCCAGCATTTT,CASSQDWQGNGDQPQHF
TRBV5-6,.,few,TRBJ2-5,TGTGCCAGCAGCTTGGCTGCAGGGTGGAAGACCCAGTACTTC,CASSLAAGWKTQYF